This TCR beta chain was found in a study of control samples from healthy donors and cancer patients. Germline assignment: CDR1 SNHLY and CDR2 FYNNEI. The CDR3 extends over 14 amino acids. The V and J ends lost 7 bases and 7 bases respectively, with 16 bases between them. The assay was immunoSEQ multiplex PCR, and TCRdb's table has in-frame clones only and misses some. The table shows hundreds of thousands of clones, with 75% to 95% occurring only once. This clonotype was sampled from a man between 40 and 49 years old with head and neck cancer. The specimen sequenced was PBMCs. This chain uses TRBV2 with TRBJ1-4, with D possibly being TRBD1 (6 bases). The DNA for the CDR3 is TGTGCCAGCATCCGGACAGACCAGTCTGAAAAACTGTTTTTT. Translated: CASIRTDQSEKLFF.